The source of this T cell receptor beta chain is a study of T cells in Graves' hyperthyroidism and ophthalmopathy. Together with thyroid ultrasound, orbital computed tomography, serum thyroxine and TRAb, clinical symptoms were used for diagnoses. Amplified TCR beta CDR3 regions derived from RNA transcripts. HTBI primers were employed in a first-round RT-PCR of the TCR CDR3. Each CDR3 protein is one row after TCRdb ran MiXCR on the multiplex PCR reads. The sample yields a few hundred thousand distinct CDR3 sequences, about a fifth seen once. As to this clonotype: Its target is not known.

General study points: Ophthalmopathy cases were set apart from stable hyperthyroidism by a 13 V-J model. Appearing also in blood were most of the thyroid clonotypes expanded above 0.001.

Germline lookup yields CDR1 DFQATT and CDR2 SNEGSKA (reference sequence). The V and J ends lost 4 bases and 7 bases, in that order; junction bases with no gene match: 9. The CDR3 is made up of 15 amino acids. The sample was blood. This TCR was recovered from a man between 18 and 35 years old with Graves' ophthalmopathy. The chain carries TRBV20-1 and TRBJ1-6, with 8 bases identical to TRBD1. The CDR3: CSATPGGAGNSPLHF. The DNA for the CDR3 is TGCAGTGCTACCCCAGGGGGCGCGGGGAATTCACCCCTCCACTTT.